The 5 T cell receptor beta chains in this list originate from one sample, sequenced in a study of Ad26.COV2.S vaccination and SARS-CoV-2 variants. Sequencing used immunoSEQ multiplex PCR; TCRdb keeps in-frame clones, though not all of them. The table records about 180,000 clones, 87% of them present only once. Here the sequenced sample was peripheral blood, taken after recovery from COVID-19. The receptors derive from a human donor who had recovered from COVID-19.

V gene TRBV3-1 (or the pseudogene TRBV3-2) combines with J gene TRBJ2-7; no clear D gene. The V gene's germline CDR1 is LGHDT and CDR2 YNNKEL (reference sequence). V was trimmed by 1 base and J by 2 bases, leaving 0 bases between them. There are 11 residues in the CDR3. The CDR3 sequence is CASSQAYEQYF. As DNA, the CDR3 is TGTGCCAGCAGCCAAGCCTACGAGCAGTACTTC.

V gene TRBV25-1 combines with J gene TRBJ2-2; TRBD1 might be the D (5 bases). V lost 2 bases and J 2 bases, leaving 15 bases between the germline ends. Looked up from germline, CDR1 is MGHDK and CDR2 is SYGVNS. The CDR3 length is 17 residues. CDR3 nucleotides: TGTGCCAGCAGTGAACGGCCTACAGGAGTAAACACCGGGGAGCTGTTTTTT. The encoded protein is CASSERPTGVNTGELFF.

The genes are TRBV3-1 (or the pseudogene TRBV3-2) and TRBJ2-7, with D perhaps TRBD2 (6 bases). Germline V lookup: CDR1 LGHDT, CDR2 YNNKEL (reference sequence). The CDR3 is 16 residues long. The V gene lost 5 bases and the J gene lost 1 base, with 18 bases spanning the gap. DNA of the CDR3: TGTGCCAGCAGCTCCAGGCGCGGGACTTTATCCTACGAGCAGTACTTC. Residues: CASSSRRGTLSYEQYF.

The genes are TRBV27 and TRBJ1-2; D is unresolved. Trimming shortened V by 3 bases and J by 1 base, and 6 bases separated the two germline ends. This CDR3 comprises 13 residues. In germline, CDR1 is MNHEY, CDR2 SMNVEV (reference sequence). DNA for the CDR3: TGTGCCAGCAGTTTCGGGATTAACTATGGCTACACCTTC. It translates to CASSFGINYGYTF.

This clone occurred once. The V and J genes are TRBV7-2 and TRBJ1-2; tentative D call: TRBD1 (5 bases). CDR1 is SGHTA, CDR2 FQGNSA, per germline. The CDR3 has 13 amino acids. The V end lost 1 base, the J end lost 3 bases, and 6 bases lay between the germline ends. This chain's CDR3 is CASSLGQHYGYTF. CDR3 nucleotide sequence: TGTGCCAGCAGCTTAGGACAGCACTATGGCTACACCTTC. Full variable domain (remainder filled in from reference TRBV7-2 and TRBJ1-2): GAGVSQSPSNKVTEKGKDVELRCDPISGHTALYWYRQSLGQGLEFLIYFQGNSAPDKSGLPSDRFSAERTGGSVSTLTIQRTQQEDSAVYLCASSLGQHYGYTFGSGTRLTVV.